This passage covers 6 T cell receptor beta chains from one sample sequenced in a study of shared clonotypes between healthy human individuals (dated by TCRdb to between 2020 and 2021). The library was generated by the immunoSEQ multiplex PCR assay. Entries here come from immuneACCESS through TCRdb and include only in-frame sequences with V and J called. Some clones fail to appear in such tables; in the studies checked, an unresolved V gene covers under half of the shortfall, and the cause of the remainder is unknown. For this sample there are some 2.1 million clones; approximately 94% appear just once. 0.85% to 1.2% of the sample comes from the top ten. CD8 naive samples were CD45RO-negative cells positively selected for CCR7, giving a CD45RA+CCR7+ population that excluded TemRA cells. Sequencing was performed on naive CD8+ T cells sorted from blood. The cell subset or site tag for this specimen amounts to: CD45RA+CCR7+. The receptors originated from a man younger than 35 in good health.

The V call is TRBV7-6, the J call TRBJ2-1, with 10 bases identical to TRBD1. This CDR3 comprises 17 residues. Unmatched junction bases numbered 15, after V lost 5 bases and J lost 8 bases. Germline-derived CDR1 and CDR2 are SGHVS and FNYEAQ. For the CDR3, the DNA is TGTGCCAGCAGCCCCAACTCCGGGACAGGGGCGATGCATGAGCAGTTCTTC. Translating it yields CASSPNSGTGAMHEQFF.

V is TRBV5-1 and J is TRBJ2-1; 14 nucleotides agree with TRBD2. V lost 5 bases, J lost 1 base, and 8 bases stayed unmatched. CDR1 is SGHRS, CDR2 YFSETQ, per germline. The CDR3 totals 18 residues. The CDR3 DNA follows: TGCGCCAGCAGTCGACTAGCGGGAGGGCTTTCTTCCTACAATGAGCAGTTCTTC. It yields the protein CASSRLAGGLSSYNEQFF. The full variable domain, with the rest looked up from reference TRBV5-1 and TRBJ2-1, is KAGVTQTPRYLIKTRGQQVTLSCSPISGHRSVSWYQQTPGQGLQFLFEYFSETQRNKGNFPGRFSGRQFSNSRSEMNVSTLELGDSALYLCASSRLAGGLSSYNEQFFGPGTRLTVL.

This clone came up once. The V gene is TRBV9, the J gene TRBJ2-5, with D tentatively TRBD1 or TRBD2 (5 bases each). Per the germline V gene, CDR1 is SGDLS and CDR2 is YYNGEE. This CDR3 comprises 14 residues. V was pared by 0 bases and J by 5 bases, with 11 bases between. The DNA of the CDR3 is TGTGCCAGCAGCGTAGTAGGGGACGGCGAGACCCAGTACTTC. Protein: CASSVVGDGETQYF.

The V and J genes are TRBV28 and TRBJ2-7; TRBD1 matches at 9 bases. Germline values: CDR1 MDHEN, CDR2 SYDVKM. Trimming took 5 bases from V and 3 from J; bases not matched to a gene: 5. The CDR3 length is 14 residues. In nucleotides, the CDR3 is TGTGCCAGCAGTCCGGGACAGGGAATCTACGAGCAGTACTTC. As protein: CASSPGQGIYEQYF.

The chain joins TRBV5-5 to TRBJ2-7; possible D gene TRBD2, 6 bases. Germline V CDR1 and CDR2: SGHKS, YYEKEE (reference sequence). Trimming shortened V by 4 bases and J by 4 bases, and 18 bases separated the two germline ends. CDR3 length: 15 amino acids. The CDR3 is CASSAGRASEYEQYF. In DNA, the CDR3 is TGTGCCAGCAGCGCTGGGCGGGCTAGCGAGTACGAGCAGTACTTC. Looking up the rest from reference TRBV5-5 and TRBJ2-7 gives the full variable domain: DAGVTQSPTHLIKTRGQQVTLRCSPISGHKSVSWYQQVLGQGPQFIFQYYEKEERGRGNFPDRFSARQFPNYSSELNVNALLLGDSALYLCASSAGRASEYEQYFGPGTRLTVT.

A word on this clone: The sample holds other DNA sequences that translate to the same CDR3. The chain joins TRBV27 to TRBJ2-7; a possible D gene is TRBD2 (6 bases). The V gene lost 3 bases and the J gene lost 2 bases, with 11 bases spanning the gap. This CDR3 is built from 14 residues. Germline values: CDR1 MNHEY, CDR2 SMNVEV (reference sequence). In nucleotides, the CDR3 is TGTGCCAGCAGTTTTGGGGGAGGTACCTACGAGCAGTACTTC. Residues: CASSFGGGTYEQYF.